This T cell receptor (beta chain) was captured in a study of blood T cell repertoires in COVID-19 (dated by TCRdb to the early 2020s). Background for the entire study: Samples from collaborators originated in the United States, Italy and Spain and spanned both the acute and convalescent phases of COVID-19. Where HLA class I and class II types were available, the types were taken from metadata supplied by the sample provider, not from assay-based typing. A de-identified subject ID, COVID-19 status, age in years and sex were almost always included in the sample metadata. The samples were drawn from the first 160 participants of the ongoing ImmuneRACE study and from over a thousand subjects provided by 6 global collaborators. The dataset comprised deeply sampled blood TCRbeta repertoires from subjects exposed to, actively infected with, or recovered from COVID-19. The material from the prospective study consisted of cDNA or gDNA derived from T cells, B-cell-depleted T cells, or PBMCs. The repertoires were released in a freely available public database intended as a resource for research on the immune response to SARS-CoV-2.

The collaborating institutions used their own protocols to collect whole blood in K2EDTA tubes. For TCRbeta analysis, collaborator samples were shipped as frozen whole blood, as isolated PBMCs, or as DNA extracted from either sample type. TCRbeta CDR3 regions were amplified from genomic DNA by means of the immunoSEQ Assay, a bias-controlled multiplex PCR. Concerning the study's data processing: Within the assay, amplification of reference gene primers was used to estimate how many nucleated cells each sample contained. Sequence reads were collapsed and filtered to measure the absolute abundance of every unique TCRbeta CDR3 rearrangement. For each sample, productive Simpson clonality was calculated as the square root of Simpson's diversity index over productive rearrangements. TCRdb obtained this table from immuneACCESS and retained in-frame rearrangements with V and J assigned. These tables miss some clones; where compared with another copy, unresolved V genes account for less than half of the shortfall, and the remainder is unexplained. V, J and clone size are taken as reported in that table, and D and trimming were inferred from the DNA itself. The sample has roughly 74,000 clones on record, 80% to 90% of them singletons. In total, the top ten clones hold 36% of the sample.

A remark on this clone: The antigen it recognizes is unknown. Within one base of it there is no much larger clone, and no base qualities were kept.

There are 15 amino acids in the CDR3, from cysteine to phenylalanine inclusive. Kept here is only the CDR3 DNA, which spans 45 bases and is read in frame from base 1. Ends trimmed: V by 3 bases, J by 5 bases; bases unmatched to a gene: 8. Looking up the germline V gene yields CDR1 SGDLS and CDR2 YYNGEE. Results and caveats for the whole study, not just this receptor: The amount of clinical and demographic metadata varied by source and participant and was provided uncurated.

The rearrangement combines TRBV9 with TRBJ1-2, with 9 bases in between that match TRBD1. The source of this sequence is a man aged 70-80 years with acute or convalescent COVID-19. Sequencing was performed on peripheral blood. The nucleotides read TGTGCCAGCAGCGCGGGGGACAGGGCCCATTATGGCTACACCTTC. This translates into CASSAGDRAHYGYTF. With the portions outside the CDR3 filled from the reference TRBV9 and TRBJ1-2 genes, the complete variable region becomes DSGVTQTPKHLITATGQRVTLRCSPRSGDLSVYWYQQSLDQGLQFLIQYYNGEERAKGNILERFSAQQFPDLHSELNLSSLELGDSALYFCASSAGDRAHYGYTFGSGTRLTVV.